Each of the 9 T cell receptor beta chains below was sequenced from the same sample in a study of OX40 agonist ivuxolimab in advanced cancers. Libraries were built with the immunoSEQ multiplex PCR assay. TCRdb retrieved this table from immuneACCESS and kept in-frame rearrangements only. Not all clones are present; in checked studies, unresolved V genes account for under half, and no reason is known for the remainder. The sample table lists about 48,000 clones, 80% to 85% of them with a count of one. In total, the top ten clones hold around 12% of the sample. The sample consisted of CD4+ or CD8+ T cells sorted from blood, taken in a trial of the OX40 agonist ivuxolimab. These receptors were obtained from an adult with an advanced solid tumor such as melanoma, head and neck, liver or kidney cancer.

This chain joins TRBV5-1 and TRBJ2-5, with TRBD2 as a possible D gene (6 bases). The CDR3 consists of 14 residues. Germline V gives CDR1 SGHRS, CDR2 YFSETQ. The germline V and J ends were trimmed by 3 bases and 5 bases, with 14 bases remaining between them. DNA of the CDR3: TGCGCCAGCAGCTCGTGGACTACCGGGGAGACCCAGTACTTC. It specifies CASSSWTTGETQYF.

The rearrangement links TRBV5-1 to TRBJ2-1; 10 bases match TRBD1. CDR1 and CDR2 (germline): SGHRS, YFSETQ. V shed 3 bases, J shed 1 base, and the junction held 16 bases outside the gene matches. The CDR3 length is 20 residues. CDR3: CASSSIKTGGRGLSYNEQFF. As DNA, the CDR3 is TGCGCCAGCAGCTCGATAAAGACAGGGGGCAGAGGTTTATCCTACAATGAGCAGTTCTTC.

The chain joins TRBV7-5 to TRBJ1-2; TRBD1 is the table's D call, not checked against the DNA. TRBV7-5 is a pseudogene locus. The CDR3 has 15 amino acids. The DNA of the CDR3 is TGTGTCAGAAGCTTAGTTAGGGCAGGGGGTTATGGCTACACCTTC. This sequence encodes CVRSLVRAGGYGYTF.

CDR3 DNA: TGTGCCAGCAAATTAAACCCGGGCGGATTCTATGGCTACACCTTC. It translates to CASKLNPGGFYGYTF. This sequence joins TRBV2 and TRBJ1-2; D unresolved. Germline assignment: CDR1 SNHLY and CDR2 FYNNEI. Trimming cost V 7 bases and J 4 bases, with 19 bases left between them. The CDR3 is made up of 15 amino acids.

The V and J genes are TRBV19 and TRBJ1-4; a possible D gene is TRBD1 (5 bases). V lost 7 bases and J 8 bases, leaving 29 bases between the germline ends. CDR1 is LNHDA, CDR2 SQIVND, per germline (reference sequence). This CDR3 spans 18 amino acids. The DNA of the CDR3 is TGTGCCAGTAAAGCTGTCTGGGAAAGGGGTGGGTTCGACGAAAAACTGTTTTTT. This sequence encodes CASKAVWERGGFDEKLFF. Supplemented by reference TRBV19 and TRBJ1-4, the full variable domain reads DGGITQSPKYLFRKEGQNVTLSCEQNLNHDAMYWYRQDPGQGLRLIYYSQIVNDFQKGDIAEGYSVSREKKESFPLTVTSAQKNPTAFYLCASKAVWERGGFDEKLFFGSGTQLSVL.

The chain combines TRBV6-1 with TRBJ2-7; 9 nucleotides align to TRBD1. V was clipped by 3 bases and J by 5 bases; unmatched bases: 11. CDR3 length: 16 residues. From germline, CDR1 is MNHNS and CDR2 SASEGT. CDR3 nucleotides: TGTGCCAGCAGTGAGAGAGGAAGAACAGGGGGCGACGAGCAGTACTTC. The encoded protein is CASSERGRTGGDEQYF.

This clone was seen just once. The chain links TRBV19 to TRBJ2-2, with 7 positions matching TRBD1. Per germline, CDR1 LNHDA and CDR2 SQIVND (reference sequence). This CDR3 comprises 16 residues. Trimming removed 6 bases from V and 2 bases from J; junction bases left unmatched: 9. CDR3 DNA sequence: TGTGCCAGTAGGGCCCCGGGACAGAGAAACACCGGGGAGCTGTTTTTT. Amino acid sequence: CASRAPGQRNTGELFF. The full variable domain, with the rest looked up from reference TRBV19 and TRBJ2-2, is DGGITQSPKYLFRKEGQNVTLSCEQNLNHDAMYWYRQDPGQGLRLIYYSQIVNDFQKGDIAEGYSVSREKKESFPLTVTSAQKNPTAFYLCASRAPGQRNTGELFFGEGSRLTVL.

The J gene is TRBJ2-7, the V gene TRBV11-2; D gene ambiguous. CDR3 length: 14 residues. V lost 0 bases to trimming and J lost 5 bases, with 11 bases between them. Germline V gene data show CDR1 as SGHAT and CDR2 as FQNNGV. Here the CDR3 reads CASSLEYGSNEQYF. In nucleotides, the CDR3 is TGTGCCAGCAGCTTAGAGTACGGTAGCAACGAGCAGTACTTC.

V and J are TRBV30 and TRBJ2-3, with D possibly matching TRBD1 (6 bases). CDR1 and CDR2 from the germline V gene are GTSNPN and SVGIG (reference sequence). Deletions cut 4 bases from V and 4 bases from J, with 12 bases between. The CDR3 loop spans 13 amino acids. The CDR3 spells CAWTLAGADTQYF. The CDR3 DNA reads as TGTGCCTGGACCCTCGCAGGGGCAGATACGCAGTATTTT.